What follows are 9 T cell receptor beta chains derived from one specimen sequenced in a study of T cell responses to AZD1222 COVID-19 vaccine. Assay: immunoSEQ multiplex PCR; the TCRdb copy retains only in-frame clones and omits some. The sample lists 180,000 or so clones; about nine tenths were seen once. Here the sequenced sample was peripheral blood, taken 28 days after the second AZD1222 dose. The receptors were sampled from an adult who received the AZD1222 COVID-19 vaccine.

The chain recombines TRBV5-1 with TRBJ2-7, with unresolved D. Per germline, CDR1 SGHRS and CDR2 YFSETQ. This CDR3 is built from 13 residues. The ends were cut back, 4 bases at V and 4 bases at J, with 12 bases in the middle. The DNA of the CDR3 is TGCGCCAGCAGCCCGCGCCGGGCGTACGAGCAGTACTTC. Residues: CASSPRRAYEQYF.

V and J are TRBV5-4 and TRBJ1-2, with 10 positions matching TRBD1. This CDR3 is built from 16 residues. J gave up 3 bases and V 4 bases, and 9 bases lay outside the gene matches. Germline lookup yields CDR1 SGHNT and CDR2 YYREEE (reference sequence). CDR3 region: CASSPNRDRGYYGYTF. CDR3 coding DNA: TGTGCCAGCAGCCCAAACCGGGACAGGGGCTACTATGGCTACACCTTC.

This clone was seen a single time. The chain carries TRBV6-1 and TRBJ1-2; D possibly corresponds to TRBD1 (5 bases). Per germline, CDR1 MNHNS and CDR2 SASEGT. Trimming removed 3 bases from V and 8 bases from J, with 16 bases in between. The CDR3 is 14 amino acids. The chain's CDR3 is CASSDRVPTGGYTF. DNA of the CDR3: TGTGCCAGCAGTGACAGGGTCCCCACTGGCGGCTACACCTTC.

This chain's CDR3 is CASSFRVGGVSNQPQHF. The CDR3 bases are TGTGCCAGTAGTTTCCGAGTGGGGGGGGTTAGCAATCAGCCCCAGCATTTT. The chain joins TRBV19 to TRBJ1-5; a weak D match, TRBD1 (5 bases). The germline CDR1 and CDR2 sequences are LNHDA and SQIVND (reference sequence). V gave up 5 bases and J gave up 0 bases, with 17 bases separating them. The CDR3 has 17 amino acids.

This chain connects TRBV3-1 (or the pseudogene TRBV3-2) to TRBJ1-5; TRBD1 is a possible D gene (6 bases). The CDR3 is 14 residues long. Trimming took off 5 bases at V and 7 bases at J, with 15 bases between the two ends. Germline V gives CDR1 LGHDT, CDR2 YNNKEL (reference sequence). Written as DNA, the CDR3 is TGTGCCAGCAGCGCCAGGGGAGTATACCAGCCCCAGCATTTT. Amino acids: CASSARGVYQPQHF.

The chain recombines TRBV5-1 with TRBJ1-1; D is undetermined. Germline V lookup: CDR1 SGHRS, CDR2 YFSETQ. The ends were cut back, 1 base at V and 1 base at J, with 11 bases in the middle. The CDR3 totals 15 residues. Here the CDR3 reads CASSLSPGSNTEAFF. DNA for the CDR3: TGCGCCAGCAGCTTGTCGCCGGGCTCGAACACTGAAGCTTTCTTT.

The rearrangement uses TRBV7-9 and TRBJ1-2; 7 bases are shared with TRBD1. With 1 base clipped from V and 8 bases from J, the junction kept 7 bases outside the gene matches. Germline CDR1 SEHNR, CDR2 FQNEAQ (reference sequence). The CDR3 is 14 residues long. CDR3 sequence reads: CASSLEEGAQGYTF. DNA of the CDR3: TGTGCCAGCAGCTTAGAGGAGGGGGCTCAAGGCTACACCTTC.

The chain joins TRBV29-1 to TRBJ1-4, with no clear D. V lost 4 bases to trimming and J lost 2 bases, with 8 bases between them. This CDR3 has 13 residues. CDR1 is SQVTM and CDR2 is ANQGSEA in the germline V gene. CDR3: CSVGSGTNEKLFF. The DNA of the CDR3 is TGCAGCGTTGGGTCCGGGACTAATGAAAAACTGTTTTTT.

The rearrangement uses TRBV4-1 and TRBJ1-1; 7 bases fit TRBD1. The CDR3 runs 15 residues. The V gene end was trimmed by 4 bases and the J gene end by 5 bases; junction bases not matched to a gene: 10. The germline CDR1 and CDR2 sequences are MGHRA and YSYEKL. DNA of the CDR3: TGCGCCAGCAGCCGCCCCGACAGGGAGGGGACTGAAGCTTTCTTT. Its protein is CASSRPDREGTEAFF.